One sample yielded the 18 T cell receptor beta chains listed below, sequenced in a study of shared clonotypes between healthy human individuals. Profiling relied on immunoSEQ multiplex PCR, and the TCRdb table lists in-frame clones only, not all of them. The sample includes some 2.4 million clones, 90% to 95% of them seen just once. The sample consisted of naive CD4+ T cells from PBMCs. Subset denoted: CD45RA+ positively selected. The receptors stem from a man younger than 35 in good health. Some clones in this sample may be carry-over from other donors' samples.

Regarding this clone: Distinct nucleotide sequences in the sample also encode this CDR3. This chain links TRBV7-3 with TRBJ2-3; D perhaps matches TRBD2 (5 bases). V was cut by 6 bases and J by 5 bases, with 9 bases left in between. The length of the CDR3 is 12 residues. The germline CDR1 and CDR2 sequences are SGHTA and FQGTGA. The CDR3 region is CASSPRGDTQYF. CDR3 DNA: TGTGCCAGCAGTCCCCGGGGAGATACGCAGTATTTT.

This rearrangement joins TRBV5-1 to TRBJ2-7; 9 bases line up with TRBD1. From germline, CDR1 is SGHRS and CDR2 YFSETQ. The length of the CDR3 is 14 residues. With 4 bases clipped from V and 7 bases from J, the junction kept 9 bases outside the gene matches. CDR3 region: CASSPQGAIREQYF. CDR3 coding DNA: TGCGCCAGCAGCCCACAGGGGGCGATCCGGGAGCAGTACTTC.

The V gene is TRBV11-3, the J gene TRBJ2-3; 7 bases line up with TRBD1. The CDR3 covers 14 residues. Germline loops: CDR1 SGHNT, CDR2 YENEEA. With 5 bases clipped from V and 0 bases from J, the junction kept 2 bases outside the gene matches. This CDR3 reads CASSRDSSTDTQYF. In DNA form, the CDR3 reads TGTGCCAGCAGCCGGGACAGTAGCACAGATACGCAGTATTTT.

In the case of this clone: Distinct nucleotide sequences in the sample also encode this CDR3. This chain uses TRBV5-1 with TRBJ1-3, with D perhaps matching TRBD1 (5 bases). The CDR3 extends over 15 amino acids. Germline CDR1 is SGHRS and CDR2 is YFSETQ. Trimming shortened V by 0 bases and J by 4 bases, and 11 bases separated the two germline ends. The CDR3 reads CASSLEGARGNTIYF. CDR3 DNA sequence: TGCGCCAGCAGCTTGGAAGGGGCTCGGGGAAACACCATATATTTT.

CDR3 in amino acids: CASSRPDRSNEKLFF. CDR3 in DNA: TGTGCCAGCAGCCGGCCCGACAGGAGTAATGAAAAACTGTTTTTT. J is TRBJ1-4 and V is TRBV6-4, with a tentative D call TRBD1 (6 bases). V lost 6 bases and J 4 bases, leaving 15 bases between the germline ends. The CDR3 length is 15 residues. Germline V gene lookup returns CDR1 MRHNA and CDR2 SNTAGT.

A few counts support this clone. The genes are TRBV30 and TRBJ1-5, with D possibly being TRBD1 (6 bases). The CDR3 has 13 residues. The V and J ends lost 1 base and 5 bases respectively, with 9 bases between them. Per the germline V gene, CDR1 is GTSNPN and CDR2 is SVGIG (reference sequence). The CDR3 loop is CAWSAQGYQPQHF. For the CDR3, the DNA is TGTGCCTGGAGTGCCCAGGGGTATCAGCCCCAGCATTTT.

The chain couples TRBV28 to TRBJ2-3; D remains unclear. The CDR3 is made up of 13 amino acids. Trimming shortened V by 5 bases and J by 2 bases, and 8 bases separated the two germline ends. Germline CDR1 is MDHEN and CDR2 is SYDVKM. Here the CDR3 DNA reads TGTGCCAGCAGTGTCAAACTCACAGATACGCAGTATTTT. This encodes CASSVKLTDTQYF.

The rearrangement uses TRBV7-2 and TRBJ2-2; D gene uncertain. V lost 4 bases to trimming and J lost 11 bases, with 14 bases between them. The CDR3 is 13 residues long. Germline V CDR1 and CDR2: SGHTA, FQGNSA. The CDR3 bases are TGTGCCAGCAGCTCGCCGGATCGGAATGAGCTGTTTTTT. This codes for CASSSPDRNELFF.

This chain links TRBV6-4 with TRBJ1-4, with no clear D. Trimming stripped 6 bases from V and 6 bases from J, with 11 bases between. There are 13 residues in the CDR3. In germline, CDR1 is MRHNA, CDR2 SNTAGT. Here the CDR3 DNA reads TGTGCCAGCAGCCTTACCGCGGATGAAAAACTGTTTTTT. Encoded protein: CASSLTADEKLFF.

Only one count was recorded for this clone. The chain recombines TRBV18 with TRBJ2-5; D not certain. The ends were cut back, 3 bases at V and 2 bases at J, with 10 bases in the middle. This CDR3 comprises 14 residues. Germline V CDR1 and CDR2: KGHSH, LQKENI. CDR3 residues: CASSPSAPQETQYF. The CDR3 DNA is TGTGCCAGCTCACCGTCGGCACCGCAAGAGACCCAGTACTTC.

On this clone: Other DNA sequences in this sample translate to the same CDR3. The chain links TRBV5-1 to TRBJ2-7, with 7 bases identical to TRBD1. Germline V lookup: CDR1 SGHRS, CDR2 YFSETQ. The CDR3 is made up of 14 amino acids. V lost 0 bases to trimming and J lost 4 bases; unmatched junction nucleotides: 4. The DNA for the CDR3 is TGCGCCAGCAGCTTGGGGGGACAGCTTTACGAGCAGTACTTC. It translates to CASSLGGQLYEQYF.

The V gene is TRBV7-3, the J gene TRBJ2-1; 9 bases are a match to TRBD2. CDR1 and CDR2 (germline): SGHTA, FQGTGA. This CDR3 spans 15 amino acids. The V gene end was trimmed by 5 bases and the J gene end by 0 bases; junction bases not matched to a gene: 2. In DNA, the CDR3 is TGTGCCAGCAGCGGGGGACTAGCCTCCTACAATGAGCAGTTCTTC. Protein: CASSGGLASYNEQFF.

The V gene is TRBV7-9, the J gene TRBJ1-5; D is unresolved. The CDR3 has 12 residues. Trimming took 7 bases from V and 5 from J, leaving 9 bases between them. From germline, CDR1 is SEHNR and CDR2 FQNEAQ (reference sequence). CDR3 DNA sequence: TGTGCCAGCACCTCAGGAGATCAGCCCCAGCATTTT. It is translated as CASTSGDQPQHF.

The chain uses TRBV6-5 and TRBJ1-1; a possible D gene is TRBD1 (6 bases). This CDR3 region has 15 residues. In germline, CDR1 is MNHEY, CDR2 SVGAGI. V lost 2 bases and J lost 4, with 14 bases in between. CDR3 sequence (DNA): TGTGCCAGCAGTTACGGGCCGGGAGGGGGCACTGAAGCTTTCTTT. Its translation is CASSYGPGGGTEAFF.

On this clone: The same CDR3 is also encoded by other DNA sequences in this sample. V and J are TRBV6-6 and TRBJ2-1, with a tentative D call TRBD2 (5 bases). The germline V gene has CDR1 MNHNY and CDR2 SVGAGI (reference sequence). Trimming took off 3 bases at V and 4 bases at J, with 13 bases between the two ends. This CDR3 region has 15 residues. Written as DNA, the CDR3 is TGTGCCAGCAGTTATGGAGGCGGTAGTTACAATGAGCAGTTCTTC. Its translation is CASSYGGGSYNEQFF.

This rearrangement joins TRBV6-5 to TRBJ2-5; D is perhaps TRBD2 (5 bases). V dropped 6 bases and J dropped 7 bases, with 18 bases sitting between them. Germline V gene lookup returns CDR1 MNHEY and CDR2 SVGAGI. This CDR3 is 14 amino acids long. Written as DNA, the CDR3 is TGTGCCAGCAGCCCGAGTGGGCTCGCGGGGACCCAGTACTTC. It yields the protein CASSPSGLAGTQYF.

To note about this clone: The same CDR3 can be traced to other DNA sequences in this sample. The chain employs TRBV29-1 and TRBJ2-1; TRBD2 is a possible D gene (6 bases). Trimming shortened V by 3 bases and J by 0 bases, and 9 bases separated the two germline ends. Germline V gives CDR1 SQVTM, CDR2 ANQGSEA. The CDR3 length is 14 residues. CDR3: CSVERDRSYNEQFF. The CDR3 bases are TGCAGCGTTGAGCGGGATCGCTCCTACAATGAGCAGTTCTTC.

The V call is TRBV5-6, the J call TRBJ1-4, with 7 bases identical to TRBD1. CDR1 and CDR2 from the germline V gene are SGHDT and YYEEEE. CDR3 length: 15 amino acids. With 4 bases clipped from V and 2 bases from J, the junction kept 5 bases outside the gene matches. The CDR3, as DNA: TGTGCCAGCAGCAATGGACAGGCGACTAATGAAAAACTGTTTTTT. Translation gives CASSNGQATNEKLFF. The full variable domain, its missing parts supplied by reference TRBV5-6 and TRBJ1-4, is DAGVTQSPTHLIKTRGQQVTLRCSPKSGHDTVSWYQQALGQGPQFIFQYYEEEERQRGNFPDRFSGHQFPNYSSELNVNALLLGDSALYLCASSNGQATNEKLFFGSGTQLSVL.